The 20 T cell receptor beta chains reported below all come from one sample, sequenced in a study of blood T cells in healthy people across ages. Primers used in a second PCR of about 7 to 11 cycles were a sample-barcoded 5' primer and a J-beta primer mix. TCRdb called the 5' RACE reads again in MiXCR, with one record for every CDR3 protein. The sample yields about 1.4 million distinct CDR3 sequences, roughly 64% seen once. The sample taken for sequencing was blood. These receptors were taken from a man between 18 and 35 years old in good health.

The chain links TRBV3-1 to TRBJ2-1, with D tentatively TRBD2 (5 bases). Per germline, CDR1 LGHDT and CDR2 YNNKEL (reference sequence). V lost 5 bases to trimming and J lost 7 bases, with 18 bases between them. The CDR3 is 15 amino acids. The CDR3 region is CASSKLESPGNEQFF. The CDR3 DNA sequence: TGTGCCAGCAGCAAACTAGAATCCCCTGGGAATGAGCAGTTCTTC.

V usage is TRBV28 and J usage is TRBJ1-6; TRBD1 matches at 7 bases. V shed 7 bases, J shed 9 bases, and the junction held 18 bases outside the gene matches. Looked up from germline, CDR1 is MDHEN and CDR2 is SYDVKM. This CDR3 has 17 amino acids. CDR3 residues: CASTSPRGPGGTSPLHF. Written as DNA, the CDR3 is TGTGCCAGCACCTCTCCCCGGGGTCCAGGGGGAACTTCACCCCTCCACTTT.

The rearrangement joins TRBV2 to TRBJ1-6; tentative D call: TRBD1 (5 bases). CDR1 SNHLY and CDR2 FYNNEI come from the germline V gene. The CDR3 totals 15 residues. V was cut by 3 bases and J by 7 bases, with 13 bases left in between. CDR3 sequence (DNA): TGTGCCAGCAGTGATTTGGGACTATGGAATTCACCCCTCCACTTT. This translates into CASSDLGLWNSPLHF.

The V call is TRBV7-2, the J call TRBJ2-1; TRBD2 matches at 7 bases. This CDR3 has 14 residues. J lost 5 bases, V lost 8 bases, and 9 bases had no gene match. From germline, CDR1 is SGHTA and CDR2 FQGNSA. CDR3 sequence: CASSFPGGHNEQFF. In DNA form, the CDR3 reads TGTGCCAGCTCATTCCCGGGAGGACACAATGAGCAGTTCTTC.

The CDR3 reads CASSVVGGRNEQFF. In DNA, the CDR3 is TGTGCCAGCAGCGTAGTTGGGGGGCGCAATGAGCAGTTCTTC. The V and J genes are TRBV9 and TRBJ2-1; perhaps D is TRBD1 or TRBD2 (6 bases each). This CDR3 is built from 14 residues. The germline CDR1 and CDR2 sequences are SGDLS and YYNGEE. V dropped 0 bases and J dropped 6 bases, with 10 bases sitting between them.

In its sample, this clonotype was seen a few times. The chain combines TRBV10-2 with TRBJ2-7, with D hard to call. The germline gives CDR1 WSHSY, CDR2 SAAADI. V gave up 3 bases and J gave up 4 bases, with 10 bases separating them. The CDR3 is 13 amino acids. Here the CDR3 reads CASSDLWVYEQYF. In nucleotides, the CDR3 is TGCGCCAGCAGTGACCTCTGGGTTTACGAGCAGTACTTC.

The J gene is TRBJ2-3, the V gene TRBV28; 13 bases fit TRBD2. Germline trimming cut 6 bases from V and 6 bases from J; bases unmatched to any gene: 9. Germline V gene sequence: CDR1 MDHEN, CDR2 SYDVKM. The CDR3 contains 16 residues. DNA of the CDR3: TGTGCCAGCAGGGGACTAGCGGGGCCCGTTGGTGATACGCAGTATTTT. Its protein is CASRGLAGPVGDTQYF. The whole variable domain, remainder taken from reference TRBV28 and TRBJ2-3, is DVKVTQSSRYLVKRTGEKVFLECVQDMDHENMFWYRQDPGLGLRLIYFSYDVKMKEKGDIPEGYSVSREKKERFSLILESASTNQTSMYLCASRGLAGPVGDTQYFGPGTRLTVL.

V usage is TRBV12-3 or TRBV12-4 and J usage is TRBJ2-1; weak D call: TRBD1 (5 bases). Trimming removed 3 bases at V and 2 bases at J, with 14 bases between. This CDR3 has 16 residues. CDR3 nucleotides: TGTGCCAGCAGTTTCCAGGGCTATCAGACCTACAATGAGCAGTTCTTC. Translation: CASSFQGYQTYNEQFF.

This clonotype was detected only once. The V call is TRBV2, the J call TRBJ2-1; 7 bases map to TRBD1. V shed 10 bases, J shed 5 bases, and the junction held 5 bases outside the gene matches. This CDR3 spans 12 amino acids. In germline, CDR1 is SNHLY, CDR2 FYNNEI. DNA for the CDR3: TGTGCCATACAACAGGGGAACAATGAGCAGTTCTTC. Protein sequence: CAIQQGNNEQFF.

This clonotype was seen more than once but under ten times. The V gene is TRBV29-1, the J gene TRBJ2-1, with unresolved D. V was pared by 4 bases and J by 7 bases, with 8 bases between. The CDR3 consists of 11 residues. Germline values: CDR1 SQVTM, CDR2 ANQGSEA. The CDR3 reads CSVVDVNEQFF. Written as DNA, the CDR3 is TGCAGCGTTGTCGATGTGAATGAGCAGTTCTTC.

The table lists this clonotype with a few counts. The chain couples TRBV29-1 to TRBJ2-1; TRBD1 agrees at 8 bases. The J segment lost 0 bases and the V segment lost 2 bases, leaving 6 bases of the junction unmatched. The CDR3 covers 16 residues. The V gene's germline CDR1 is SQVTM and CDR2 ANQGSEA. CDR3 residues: CSVERDRWSSYNEQFF. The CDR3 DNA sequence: TGCAGCGTTGAAAGGGACAGGTGGAGCTCCTACAATGAGCAGTTCTTC.

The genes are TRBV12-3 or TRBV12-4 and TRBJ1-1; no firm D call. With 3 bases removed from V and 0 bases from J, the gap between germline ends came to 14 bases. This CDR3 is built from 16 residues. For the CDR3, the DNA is TGTGCCAGCAGTTTTCTGGTTTTTGGGATGAACACTGAAGCTTTCTTT. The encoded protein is CASSFLVFGMNTEAFF.

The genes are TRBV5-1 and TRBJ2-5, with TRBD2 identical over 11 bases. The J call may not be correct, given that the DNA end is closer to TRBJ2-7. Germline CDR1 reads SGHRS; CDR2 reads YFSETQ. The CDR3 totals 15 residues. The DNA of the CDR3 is TGCGCCAGCAGCAAGACTAGCGGGACTATCTACGAGCAGTACTTC. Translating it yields CASSKTSGTIYEQYF.

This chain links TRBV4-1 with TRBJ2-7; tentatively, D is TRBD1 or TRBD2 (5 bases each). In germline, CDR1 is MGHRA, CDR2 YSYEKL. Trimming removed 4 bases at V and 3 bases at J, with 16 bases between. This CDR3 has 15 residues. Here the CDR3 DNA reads TGCGCCAGCAGCCCCTTGCGAGGGACCCACTACGAGCAGTACTTC. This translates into CASSPLRGTHYEQYF.

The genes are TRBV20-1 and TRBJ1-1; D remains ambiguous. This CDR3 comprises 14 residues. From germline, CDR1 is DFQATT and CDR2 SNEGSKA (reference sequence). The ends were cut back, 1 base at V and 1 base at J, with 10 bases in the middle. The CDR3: CSARALQPNTEAFF. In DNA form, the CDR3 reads TGCAGTGCTAGAGCCCTACAACCGAACACTGAAGCTTTCTTT.

As DNA, the CDR3 is TGCAGCGTTGTTTCGGGACAGGCGTACAATGAGCAGTTCTTC. Its protein product is CSVVSGQAYNEQFF. The gene calls are TRBV29-1 and TRBJ2-1; 8 positions agree with TRBD1. The ends lost 4 bases at V and 4 bases at J; junction bases unmatched: 6. Germline CDR1 and CDR2: SQVTM and ANQGSEA. The CDR3 is 14 residues long.

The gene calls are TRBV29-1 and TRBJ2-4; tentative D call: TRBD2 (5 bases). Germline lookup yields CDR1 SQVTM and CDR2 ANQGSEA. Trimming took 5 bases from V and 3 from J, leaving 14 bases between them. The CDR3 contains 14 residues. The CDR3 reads CSVRPTGIKNIQYF. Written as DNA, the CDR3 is TGCAGCGTTAGGCCCACCGGGATCAAAAACATTCAGTACTTC. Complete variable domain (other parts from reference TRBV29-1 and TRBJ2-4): SAVISQKPSRDICQRGTSLTIQCQVDSQVTMMFWYRQQPGQSLTLIATANQGSEATYESGFVIDKFPISRPNLTFSTLTVSNMSPEDSSIYLCSVRPTGIKNIQYFGAGTRLSVL.

The CDR3 bases are TGCAGCGTAGCCGGGACAGGGAACTATGGCTACACCTTC. Translated, it gives CSVAGTGNYGYTF. The chain links TRBV29-1 to TRBJ1-2; 9 nucleotides align to TRBD1. Looked up from germline, CDR1 is SQVTM and CDR2 is ANQGSEA. V lost 6 bases and J lost 2; bases outside the gene matches: 4. This CDR3 is built from 13 residues.

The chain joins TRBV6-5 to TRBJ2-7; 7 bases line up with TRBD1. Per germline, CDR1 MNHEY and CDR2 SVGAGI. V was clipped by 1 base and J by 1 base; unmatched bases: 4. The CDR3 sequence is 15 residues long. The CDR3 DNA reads TGTGCCAGCAGTTACTTGGACAGGCAATCCTACGAGCAGTACTTC. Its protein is CASSYLDRQSYEQYF.

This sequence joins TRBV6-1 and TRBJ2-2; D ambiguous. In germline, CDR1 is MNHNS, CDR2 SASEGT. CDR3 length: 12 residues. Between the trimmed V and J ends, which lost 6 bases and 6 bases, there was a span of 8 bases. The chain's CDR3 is CASRGYAGELFF. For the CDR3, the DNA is TGTGCCAGCAGGGGGTACGCCGGGGAGCTGTTTTTT.